This is a list of T cell receptor beta chains from one sample in a study of blood T cell repertoires in COVID-19. Sequenced by immunoSEQ multiplex PCR; TCRdb stores in-frame clones only, minus some. This table holds around 310,000 clones, almost 90% found once. Source material: peripheral blood. The receptors come from a woman aged 40 to 49 with COVID-19, enrolled during active disease. Each CDR3 is given with its conserved first and last residue. Only part of the rows carry a size: once, few, many, or a class if the clone is expanded.

v_call | clone_size | cdr3_length | cdr3_aa
TRBV10-3 | NA | 14 | CAISASTGSTEAFF
TRBV30 | NA | 15 | CAWSDGGVREQPQHF
TRBV7-8 | NA | 13 | CASSWPGGYEQYF
TRBV5-4 | NA | 14 | CASNRGGGQETQYF
TRBV7-2 | NA | 16 | CASSISGTISYNEQFF
TRBV7-2 | NA | 19 | CASSLAPGLAGAPPYEQYF
TRBV7-6 | NA | 15 | CASSYAGAGANVLTF
TRBV19 | once | 14 | CASSRAGPIYEQYF
TRBV24-1 | NA | 15 | CATSDFPLQRLSQYF
TRBV19 | NA | 18 | CASSIEWVLGQGSQPQHF
TRBV6-5 | NA | 15 | CASSFDREVQTEAFF
TRBV27 | NA | 17 | CASSLTGTSATNEKLFF
TRBV7-2 | NA | 15 | CASSDRGVDTGELFF
TRBV7-3 | once | 15 | CASSSDTSSYNEQFF
TRBV7-9 | NA | 16 | CASSLGLGQPEDTQYF
TRBV5-1 | NA | 19 | CASSLRTGASTSSYNEQFF
TRBV11-2 | NA | 14 | CASSPGQGDYGYTF
TRBV10-3 | NA | 14 | CAISEEAAGNTIYF
TRBV4-3 | NA | 13 | CASSQDGTGKAFF
TRBV28 | NA | 14 | CASMGQKSTGELFF
TRBV7-3 | NA | 14 | CASSLKGVGTEAFF
TRBV7-9 | NA | 15 | CASSRAAPSTYEQYF
TRBV7-2 | NA | 14 | CASSDFDGLAEQYF
TRBV12-3/TRBV12-4 | NA | 12 | CASTSDSYGYTF
TRBV7-9 | NA | 14 | CASSPGRGHYGYTF
TRBV10-1 | NA | 15 | CASSEVGVVNSPLHF
TRBV27 | NA | 14 | CASSPLGQGEKLFF
TRBV14 | NA | 14 | CASSQGAAGSPLHF
TRBV7-2 | NA | 15 | CASTPSGSLNEKLFF
TRBV27 | NA | 15 | CASSPKRGLRDTQYF
TRBV7-2 | NA | 18 | CASSLTPRSLSGANVLTF
TRBV12-5 | NA | 18 | CASGSEDRGRFMNTEAFF
TRBV6-5 | NA | 15 | CASSYPWDRENGYTF
TRBV29-1 | NA | 13 | CSVVEQGNQPQHF
TRBV28 | NA | 15 | CASSFFSGGSGELFF
TRBV5-4 | NA | 15 | CASSLGASDPYEQYF
TRBV28 | NA | 17 | CASSQLGGEKGGNTIYF
TRBV7-9 | NA | 14 | CASSFRQGGDIQYF
TRBV20-1 | NA | 15 | CSASPPGQGPSHYTF
TRBV6-2/TRBV6-3 | NA | 11 | CASSYPRTQYF
TRBV20-1 | NA | 11 | CSARADREAFF
TRBV30 | NA | 14 | CAWSYRDRGNGYTF
TRBV4-3 | NA | 13 | CASSQGTSGTQFF
TRBV2 | NA | 14 | CASSDNQGIGGYTF
TRBV6-2/TRBV6-3 | NA | 15 | CASSYGHQGDSTQYF
TRBV27 | NA | 13 | CASSLFFSGELFF
TRBV7-3 | NA | 15 | CASSRTSGRSEKQFF
TRBV5-1 | NA | 14 | CASSPGGWGTEAFF
TRBV13 | NA | 13 | CASRDRRSYEQYF
TRBV7-3 | once | 14 | CASSYQGSAGELFF